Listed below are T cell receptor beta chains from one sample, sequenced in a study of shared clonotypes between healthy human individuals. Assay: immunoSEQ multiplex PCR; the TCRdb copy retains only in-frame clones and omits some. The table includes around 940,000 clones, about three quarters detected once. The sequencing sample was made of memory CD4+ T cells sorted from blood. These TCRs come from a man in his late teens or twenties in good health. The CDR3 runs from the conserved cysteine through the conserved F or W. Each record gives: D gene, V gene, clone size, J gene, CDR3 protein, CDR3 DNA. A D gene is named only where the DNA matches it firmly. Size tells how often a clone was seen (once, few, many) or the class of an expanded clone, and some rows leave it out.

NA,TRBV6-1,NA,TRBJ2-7,CASSPGSTYEQYF,TGTGCCAGCAGTCCGGGGTCAACCTACGAGCAGTACTTC
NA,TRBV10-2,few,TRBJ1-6,CASSIGGVGSPLHF,TGCGCCAGCAGTATTGGTGGCGTTGGGTCACCCCTCCACTTT
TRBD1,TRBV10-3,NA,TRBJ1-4,CATRGGRTNEKLFF,TGTGCCACCAGGGGGGGGCGAACTAATGAAAAACTGTTTTTT
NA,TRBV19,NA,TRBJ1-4,CASSGRGAKFNEKLFF,TGTGCCAGTAGTGGCCGGGGCGCTAAGTTTAATGAAAAACTGTTTTTT
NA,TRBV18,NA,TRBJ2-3,CASSAGTPGGTDTQYF,TGTGCCAGCTCAGCCGGGACACCGGGGGGCACAGATACGCAGTATTTT
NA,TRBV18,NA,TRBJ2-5,CASSPVRGSGETQYF,TGTGCCAGCTCACCTGTTAGAGGGTCGGGGGAGACCCAGTACTTC
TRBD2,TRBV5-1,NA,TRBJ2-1,CASSPPSGNYNEQFF,TGCGCCAGCAGCCCACCTAGCGGGAATTACAATGAGCAGTTCTTC
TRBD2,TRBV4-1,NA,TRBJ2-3,CASSQDQSGGANTQYF,TGCGCCAGCAGCCAAGATCAGAGCGGGGGGGCCAATACGCAGTATTTT
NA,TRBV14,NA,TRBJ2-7,CASSQGPSYEQYF,TGTGCCAGCAGCCAAGGTCCCTCCTACGAGCAGTACTTC
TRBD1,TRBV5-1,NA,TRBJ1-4,CASRQGSTNEKLFF,TGCGCCAGCAGACAGGGGTCAACTAATGAAAAACTGTTTTTT
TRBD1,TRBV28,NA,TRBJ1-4,CASSGADRAKEKLFF,TGTGCCAGCAGTGGGGCTGACAGGGCCAAGGAAAAACTGTTTTTT
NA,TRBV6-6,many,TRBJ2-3,CASSYSMWGTDTQYF,TGTGCCAGCAGTTACTCGATGTGGGGCACAGATACGCAGTATTTT